This T cell receptor beta chain was recorded in a study of vaccination and CD4 T cells after COVID-19. Points from the study as a whole: Counts of SARS-CoV-2-reactive clonotypes had a median that went from approximately 23 to 38, a nonsignificant change.

CDR1 and CDR2 from the germline V gene are LGHNA and YNFKEQ. The CDR3 covers 19 residues. V shed 0 bases, J shed 2 bases, and the junction held 12 bases outside the gene matches. Regarding treatment: roughly ten-day PBMC culture with coronavirus spike peptide pools or control peptides (ViraFEST assay). Unexposed donor CD4+ T cells predated the COVID-19 pandemic, collected 2011-2018. Via ViraFEST, peptide pools expanded antigen-specific T cells before TCR sequencing. A remark on this clonotype: No antigen is known for it.

Sequencing of DNA taken from cultured CD4+ T cells relied on the Oncomine TCR Beta short-read assay. Someone extracted genomic DNA from cultured CD4+ T cells. MiXCR, run by TCRdb on the PCR reads, gives a single entry per CDR3 protein. The table shows some 7,200 distinct CDR3 sequences, with approximately 37% occurring only once. Sequenced: CD4+ T cells from blood, cultured in vitro. The sequence came from a human donor in good health. The rearrangement links TRBV4-2 to TRBJ1-5, with TRBD1 identical over 8 bases. CDR3 sequence reads: CASSQDLAGGGNGNQPQHF. CDR3 bases: TGTGCCAGCAGCCAAGATTTGGCAGGGGGCGGTAATGGCAATCAGCCCCAGCATTTT.